Listed below are T cell receptor beta chains from one sample, sequenced in a study of T cells in Graves' hyperthyroidism and ophthalmopathy. Each CDR3 protein is one row after TCRdb ran MiXCR on the multiplex PCR reads. The sample includes about 410,000 distinct CDR3 sequences, roughly 15% of them seen just once. Sequenced material: blood. The receptors originated from a man younger than 35 with Graves' ophthalmopathy. CDR3s include the opening cysteine and the closing phenylalanine or tryptophan. The D gene is left open where the match is weak. Only some rows state a clone size, as once, few, many or a class for expanded clones.

V,J,D,size,CDR3,DNA
TRBV6-1,TRBJ2-3,NA,many,CASSEATSASTDTQYF,TGTGCCAGCAGTGAAGCAACTAGTGCTAGCACAGATACGCAGTATTTT
TRBV11-2,TRBJ2-5,TRBD2,many,CASSPRPAGGQETQYF,TGTGCCAGCAGCCCCAGGCCAGCGGGGGGCCAAGAGACCCAGTACTTC
TRBV25-1,TRBJ2-1,TRBD2,NA,CASSDIIAGGYNEQFF,TGTGCCAGCAGTGACATCATAGCGGGGGGATACAATGAGCAGTTCTTC
TRBV30,TRBJ2-7,NA,many,CAWSPPRPGEQYF,TGTGCCTGGAGTCCACCCAGACCGGGGGAGCAGTACTTC
TRBV18,TRBJ2-2,NA,many,CASSPPNTGELFF,TGTGCCAGCTCACCACCCAACACCGGGGAGCTGTTTTTT
TRBV15,TRBJ2-7,NA,many,CATSRDRQSYEQYF,TGTGCCACCAGCAGAGATCGACAATCCTACGAGCAGTACTTC
TRBV4-1,TRBJ2-1,TRBD2,many,CASSQDAPTSGTYNEQFF,TGCGCCAGCAGCCAAGATGCTCCCACTAGCGGGACCTACAATGAGCAGTTCTTC
TRBV6-1,TRBJ2-1,TRBD1,few,CASSEARGVRTGGNEQFF,TGTGCCAGCAGTGAAGCGCGGGGGGTGAGGACAGGGGGCAATGAGCAGTTCTTC
TRBV18,TRBJ2-7,NA,many,CASSPSQGQSYEQYF,TGTGCCAGCTCACCATCCCAGGGTCAATCCTACGAGCAGTACTTC
TRBV12-3/TRBV12-4,TRBJ2-3,NA,many,CASSPRRGGTDTQYF,TGTGCCAGCAGTCCCCGGCGGGGTGGAACAGATACGCAGTATTTT
TRBV28,TRBJ2-7,NA,many,CASQTPTASYEQYF,TGTGCCAGCCAAACCCCGACAGCGTCCTACGAGCAGTACTTC
TRBV10-3,TRBJ1-2,NA,few,CAISESGGRLGYTF,TGTGCCATCAGTGAGTCGGGGGGTAGGCTTGGCTACACCTTC
TRBV30,TRBJ2-7,TRBD1,many,CAWTPQGDPIGEQYF,TGTGCCTGGACCCCCCAGGGGGACCCTATCGGCGAGCAGTACTTC
TRBV6-5,TRBJ1-2,TRBD1,many,CASSYSITGVLSNYGYTF,TGTGCCAGCAGTTACTCGATAACAGGGGTCTTATCTAACTATGGCTACACCTTC
TRBV30,TRBJ1-2,NA,many,CAWSTSGQRRGYTF,TGTGCCTGGAGTACCTCGGGGCAGCGGAGGGGCTACACCTTC
TRBV19,TRBJ2-2,NA,NA,CASKLWGHTGELFF,TGTGCCAGTAAACTATGGGGGCATACCGGGGAGCTGTTTTTT
TRBV11-2,TRBJ2-7,NA,many,CASSLGLADEQYF,TGTGCCAGCAGCTTAGGGTTAGCGGACGAGCAGTACTTC
TRBV14,TRBJ1-2,NA,NA,CASSQWGTGSTF,NA
TRBV5-4,TRBJ1-3,NA,NA,CASSLAGRFSGNTIYF,TGTGCCAGCAGCTTGGCCGGTCGGTTCTCTGGAAACACCATATATTTT
TRBV6-1,TRBJ1-6,NA,few,CASRPTPEGPLHF,TGTGCCAGCAGGCCTACCCCGGAGGGTCCCCTCCACTTT
TRBV5-1,TRBJ2-7,TRBD1,few,CASSIGTGLGEQYF,TGCGCCAGCAGCATCGGGACAGGGCTCGGCGAGCAGTACTTC
TRBV2,TRBJ2-7,TRBD2,NA,CASRILAGGEQYF,TGTGCCAGCAGGATTCTAGCGGGAGGCGAGCAGTACTTC
TRBV27,TRBJ2-1,TRBD1,NA,CASSRPGTGSNEQFF,TGTGCCAGCAGTCGTCCCGGGACAGGGTCCAATGAGCAGTTCTTC
TRBV5-4,TRBJ2-5,TRBD1,many,CASSTTGTGVETQYF,TGTGCCAGCAGCACAACCGGGACAGGGGTAGAGACCCAGTACTTC
TRBV6-1,TRBJ1-1,TRBD1,many,CASSDQGQANTEAFF,TGTGCCAGCAGTGATCAGGGACAGGCGAACACTGAAGCTTTCTTT
TRBV30,TRBJ2-1,TRBD1,many,CAWSGDSSLYNEQFF,TGTGCCTGGAGTGGGGACAGCTCCCTCTACAATGAGCAGTTCTTC
TRBV11-3,TRBJ2-1,TRBD1,many,CASSSGTGDIGEQFF,TGTGCCAGCAGCTCCGGGACAGGGGATATCGGTGAGCAGTTCTTC
TRBV7-8,TRBJ1-4,NA,many,CASSPSGGNEKLFF,TGTGCCAGCAGCCCGTCGGGGGGTAATGAAAAACTGTTTTTT
TRBV10-2,TRBJ2-1,NA,few,CATHASYNEQFF,TGCGCCACCCATGCTTCCTACAATGAGCAGTTCTTC
TRBV4-1,TRBJ2-1,NA,many,CASSQGLARNEQFF,TGCGCCAGCAGCCAAGGACTCGCCCGCAATGAGCAGTTCTTC
TRBV7-2,TRBJ1-1,NA,many,CASSRRGVDSNSRRTEAFF,TGTGCCAGCAGCAGAAGAGGTGTGGACAGCAACTCGAGGAGAACTGAAGCTTTCTTT
TRBV28,TRBJ2-5,TRBD1,NA,CASRTGGTVQETQYF,TGTGCCAGCAGGACAGGTGGGACAGTTCAAGAGACCCAGTACTTC
TRBV27,TRBJ2-7,TRBD1,NA,CASSSRTGVDEQYF,TGTGCCAGCAGTTCCCGTACAGGGGTGGACGAGCAGTACTTC
TRBV6-1,TRBJ1-3,NA,NA,CASSEHGRSSGNTIYF,TGTGCCAGCAGTGAACATGGCAGGTCCTCTGGAAACACCATATATTTT
TRBV9,TRBJ2-5,TRBD2,NA,CASSGLAGNLETQYF,TGTGCCAGCAGCGGACTAGCGGGAAATCTAGAGACCCAGTACTTC
TRBV2,TRBJ1-3,NA,NA,CASKGESNSGNTIYF,TGTGCCAGCAAGGGGGAGTCCAACTCTGGAAACACCATATATTTT
TRBV28,TRBJ2-3,NA,many,CASSPEIGGPSTDTQYF,TGTGCCAGCAGCCCTGAAATAGGGGGGCCTAGCACAGATACGCAGTATTTT
TRBV7-9,TRBJ2-7,TRBD2,many,CASIPTSGGHEQYF,TGTGCCAGCATCCCGACTAGCGGGGGCCACGAGCAGTACTTC
TRBV12-3/TRBV12-4,TRBJ2-5,NA,many,CASSSLDGQETQYF,TGTGCCAGCAGTTCACTGGACGGGCAAGAGACCCAGTACTTC
TRBV12-3/TRBV12-4,TRBJ2-7,NA,once,CASTPTGSSYEQYF,TGTGCCAGCACACCGACAGGTAGCTCCTACGAGCAGTACTTC
TRBV4-1,TRBJ2-7,TRBD1,NA,CASSQLGQGAKEQYF,TGCGCCAGCAGCCAACTAGGACAGGGGGCGAAAGAGCAGTACTTC
TRBV14,TRBJ2-1,NA,many,CASSQDMRWGTYNEQFF,TGTGCCAGCAGCCAAGATATGAGATGGGGCACCTACAATGAGCAGTTCTTC
TRBV6-1,TRBJ2-7,NA,many,CASSPPWGGGTFSYEQYF,TGTGCCAGCAGCCCGCCGTGGGGGGGCGGAACCTTCTCCTACGAGCAGTACTTC
TRBV6-1,TRBJ2-5,NA,few,CASSTSELEGETQYF,TGTGCCAGCAGCACCAGTGAACTGGAGGGAGAGACCCAGTACTTC
TRBV6-1,TRBJ1-5,NA,NA,CASRGKLNQPQHF,TGTGCCAGCAGGGGAAAGCTCAATCAGCCCCAGCATTTT
TRBV5-1,TRBJ1-1,NA,few,CASSPVLSGTVNTEAFF,TGCGCCAGCAGCCCAGTCTTATCCGGGACGGTTAACACTGAAGCTTTCTTT
TRBV6-1,TRBJ2-7,NA,once,CASRGSGEQYF,TGTGCCAGCAGGGGGAGCGGCGAGCAGTACTTC
TRBV6-1,TRBJ2-1,TRBD1,many,CASSRQGVRPHEQFF,TGTGCCAGCAGTAGACAGGGGGTCAGGCCGCATGAGCAGTTCTTC